The 19 T cell receptor beta chains listed next were all sequenced from one sample in a study of control samples from healthy donors and cancer patients. Sequencing used immunoSEQ multiplex PCR; TCRdb keeps in-frame clones, though not all of them. The sample holds 85,000 to 95,000 clones, more than 85% seen once. Sequencing was done on a sample of blood. The receptors shown here come from a woman aged 25 to 45 in good health.

The V and J genes are TRBV7-8 and TRBJ1-5; D is perhaps TRBD1 (5 bases). Trimming cost V 1 base and J 3 bases, with 7 bases left between them. The germline CDR1 and CDR2 sequences are SGHVS and FQNEAQ. This CDR3 contains 14 residues. CDR3 nucleotides: TGTGCCAGCAGCTTAGTGGGGGTCAATCAGCCCCAGCATTTT. This gives the protein CASSLVGVNQPQHF.

The CDR3 here is CASNVGQEFYGYTF. CDR3 DNA sequence: TGTGCCAGTAATGTGGGACAGGAGTTCTATGGCTACACCTTC. V usage is TRBV19 and J usage is TRBJ1-2, with 8 bases that match TRBD1. This CDR3 spans 14 amino acids. After removal of 7 bases from V and 4 bases from J, the junction contained 8 bases not matched to a gene. The germline CDR1 and CDR2 sequences are LNHDA and SQIVND (reference sequence).

The chain joins TRBV29-1 to TRBJ1-4, with D possibly matching TRBD1 (5 bases). Per the germline V gene, CDR1 is SQVTM and CDR2 is ANQGSEA. The V gene lost 0 bases and the J gene lost 10 bases, with 12 bases spanning the gap. CDR3 length equals 13 residues. As DNA, the CDR3 is TGCAGCGTTGAAGATCGGGGGGGAGTAAAACTGTTTTTT. As protein: CSVEDRGGVKLFF. The variable domain in full, completed from reference TRBV29-1 and TRBJ1-4, reads SAVISQKPSRDICQRGTSLTIQCQVDSQVTMMFWYRQQPGQSLTLIATANQGSEATYESGFVIDKFPISRPNLTFSTLTVSNMSPEDSSIYLCSVEDRGGVKLFFGSGTQLSVL.

This rearrangement joins TRBV6-2 or TRBV6-3 to TRBJ2-1; TRBD1 agrees at 8 bases. V gave up 2 bases and J gave up 8 bases; unmatched junction bases: 5. The CDR3 is made up of 14 amino acids. The germline V gene has CDR1 MNHEY and CDR2 SVGEGT. CDR3 sequence: CASSYQQGGYEQFF. DNA of the CDR3: TGTGCCAGCAGTTACCAACAGGGGGGATATGAGCAGTTCTTC.

This chain connects TRBV10-3 to TRBJ2-5; D may match TRBD1 or TRBD2 (7 bases each). The CDR3 has 14 residues. The germline V gene encodes CDR1 ENHRY and CDR2 SYGVKD. V shed 3 bases and J shed 5 bases, with 13 bases lying between them. DNA for the CDR3: TGTGCCATCAGTGACCAGGGGGGGCGGGAGACCCAGTACTTC. Translation gives CAISDQGGRETQYF.

The chain joins TRBV4-2 to TRBJ2-3; perhaps TRBD2 as D (6 bases). The V gene lost 1 base and the J gene lost 3 bases, with 11 bases spanning the gap. The CDR3 contains 15 residues. Germline-derived CDR1 and CDR2 are LGHNA and YNFKEQ. The CDR3 region has the DNA TGTGCCAGCAGCCAAGCGGGAGAAGGAACAGATACGCAGTATTTT. Amino acids: CASSQAGEGTDTQYF.

This chain connects TRBV19 to TRBJ1-2; a possible D gene is TRBD1 (5 bases). The CDR3 totals 12 residues. The V end was cut by 7 bases, the J end by 1 base, with 7 bases between. Per germline, CDR1 LNHDA and CDR2 SQIVND (reference sequence). The CDR3 DNA reads as TGTGCCAGTAAGGGGATTAACTATGGCTACACCTTC. Residues: CASKGINYGYTF.

The chain couples TRBV11-3 to TRBJ1-2, with D perhaps TRBD1 (5 bases). Deletions cut 2 bases from V and 0 bases from J, with 16 bases between. The CDR3 length is 17 residues. The V gene's germline CDR1 is SGHNT and CDR2 YENEEA. CDR3 DNA: TGTGCCAGCAGCTTACTCCCTTGGGGGAAAGCTAACTATGGCTACACCTTC. Protein product: CASSLLPWGKANYGYTF.

The CDR3 loop reads CASSHATIVWSDTQYF. The CDR3 DNA follows: TGCGCCAGCAGCCATGCTACTATAGTTTGGTCAGATACGCAGTATTTT. The rearrangement links TRBV4-1 to TRBJ2-3, with D hard to call. With 3 bases removed from V and 4 bases from J, the gap between germline ends came to 17 bases. There are 16 residues in the CDR3. The germline V gene has CDR1 MGHRA and CDR2 YSYEKL.

The chain carries TRBV7-6 and TRBJ2-7, with D uncertain. V lost 3 bases and J 1 base, leaving 13 bases between the germline ends. Germline CDR1 is SGHVS and CDR2 is FNYEAQ. The CDR3 is 15 residues long. The CDR3, as DNA: TGTGCCAGCAGCTTGAGTCTCACTTCGTCCTACGAGCAGTACTTC. Encoded protein: CASSLSLTSSYEQYF.

In DNA, the CDR3 is TGTGCCAGCAGCTTAGAGGGAGGTTACAATGAGCAGTTCTTC. Amino acids: CASSLEGGYNEQFF. The chain links TRBV7-2 to TRBJ2-1; a possible D gene is TRBD2 (6 bases). Germline values: CDR1 SGHTA, CDR2 FQGNSA. The V end lost 1 base, the J end lost 4 bases, and 8 bases lay between the germline ends. The CDR3 runs 14 residues.

The chain combines TRBV10-3 with TRBJ2-1, with D tentatively TRBD1 or TRBD2 (6 bases each). The CDR3 loop spans 15 amino acids. Trimming left V 2 bases short and J 4 bases short, with 12 bases between. Germline V gives CDR1 ENHRY, CDR2 SYGVKD. CDR3 in amino acids: CAISEAGQRYNEQFF. In DNA form, the CDR3 reads TGTGCCATCAGTGAGGCGGGACAAAGATACAATGAGCAGTTCTTC.

V is TRBV7-2 and J is TRBJ2-1; D unclear. This CDR3 region has 12 residues. V was shortened by 1 base and J by 10 bases, with 8 bases between the two germline ends. Germline V gene sequence: CDR1 SGHTA, CDR2 FQGNSA. In DNA form, the CDR3 reads TGTGCCAGCAGCTTAGACCTGGGAGAGCAGTTCTTC. Translated: CASSLDLGEQFF.

The chain recombines TRBV6-5 with TRBJ1-2; D is undetermined. Trimming left V 0 bases short and J 7 bases short, with 9 bases between. Germline assignment: CDR1 MNHEY and CDR2 SVGAGI. The CDR3 length is 13 residues. CDR3 in amino acids: CASSYSGKGGYTF. CDR3 nucleotide sequence: TGTGCCAGCAGTTACTCGGGAAAGGGTGGCTACACCTTC.

This chain connects TRBV30 to TRBJ1-1; the D is unclear. V was cut by 2 bases and J by 2 bases, with 15 bases left in between. Germline V gives CDR1 GTSNPN, CDR2 SVGIG (reference sequence). There are 15 residues in the CDR3. CDR3 in DNA: TGTGCCTGGAGTTATCTTCGCGTGGGTAACACTGAAGCTTTCTTT. Translating gives CAWSYLRVGNTEAFF.

This clone has only one observation. The chain employs TRBV15 and TRBJ1-5; possibly TRBD1 for D (6 bases). The CDR3 contains 16 residues. Germline CDR1 and CDR2: LNHNV and YYDKDF (reference sequence). Deletions cut 3 bases from V and 2 bases from J, with 14 bases between. CDR3 nucleotide sequence: TGTGCCACCAGCAGCGGTGTCAGGACAGGCAATCAGCCCCAGCATTTT. Protein: CATSSGVRTGNQPQHF.

The gene calls are TRBV28 and TRBJ1-5; D ambiguous. The CDR3 sequence is 15 residues long. Per germline, CDR1 MDHEN and CDR2 SYDVKM. V was cut by 3 bases and J by 0 bases, with 9 bases left in between. The CDR3 DNA is TGTGCCAGCAGTTTTGGTAGATATAGCAATCAGCCCCAGCATTTT. Encoded protein: CASSFGRYSNQPQHF.

This clone occurred once. V is TRBV6-4 and J is TRBJ2-6, with TRBD1 as a possible D gene (5 bases). V gave up 6 bases and J gave up 1 base, with 10 bases separating them. CDR1 and CDR2 (germline): MRHNA, SNTAGT. The CDR3 sequence is 15 residues long. The CDR3 here is CASSDTGSGANVLTF. CDR3 DNA sequence: TGTGCCAGCAGCGATACAGGTTCTGGGGCCAACGTCCTGACTTTC.

J is TRBJ1-1 and V is TRBV7-8; the D gene is possibly TRBD1 (5 bases). The length of the CDR3 is 15 residues. Germline lookup yields CDR1 SGHVS and CDR2 FQNEAQ. The V gene lost 1 base and the J gene lost 11 bases, with 20 bases spanning the gap. CDR3 in amino acids: CASSLGDGLVKPAFF. The CDR3 region has the DNA TGTGCCAGCAGCTTAGGGGACGGACTGGTGAAGCCGGCTTTCTTT.